Below, 20 T cell receptor beta chains from the same sample are listed, as sequenced in a study of control samples from healthy donors and cancer patients. Assay: immunoSEQ multiplex PCR; the TCRdb copy retains only in-frame clones and omits some. This table has about 36,000 clones, approximately 93% appearing once. The sample consisted of PBMCs. Every receptor here comes from a middle-aged man with colorectal cancer.

The rearrangement joins TRBV11-3 to TRBJ2-7, with 10 nucleotides matching TRBD1. The CDR3 totals 14 residues. V shed 4 bases, J shed 9 bases, and the junction held 9 bases outside the gene matches. Germline CDR1 and CDR2: SGHNT and YENEEA. The DNA of the CDR3 is TGTGCCAGCAGCTCGACAGGGGGCTCAGGGGCGCAGTACTTC. Translated, it gives CASSSTGGSGAQYF.

This clone was counted a single time. The V call is TRBV9, the J call TRBJ2-2; 7 bases are a match to TRBD1. With 4 bases clipped from V and 1 base from J, the junction kept 7 bases outside the gene matches. The CDR3 is 16 residues long. Germline CDR1 SGDLS, CDR2 YYNGEE. CDR3 sequence reads: CASSLGGSWNTGELFF. The CDR3 nucleotides are TGTGCCAGCAGCCTAGGGGGCTCTTGGAACACCGGGGAGCTGTTTTTT. The whole variable domain, remainder taken from reference TRBV9 and TRBJ2-2, is DSGVTQTPKHLITATGQRVTLRCSPRSGDLSVYWYQQSLDQGLQFLIQYYNGEERAKGNILERFSAQQFPDLHSELNLSSLELGDSALYFCASSLGGSWNTGELFFGEGSRLTVL.

This chain links TRBV5-4 with TRBJ1-1; D perhaps matches TRBD1 (6 bases). Per germline, CDR1 SGHNT and CDR2 YYREEE (reference sequence). The length of the CDR3 is 14 residues. Trimming took 3 bases from V and 4 from J, leaving 13 bases between them. This chain's CDR3 is CASSSDRSSTEAFF. The CDR3 coding sequence is TGTGCCAGCAGCTCAGACAGGTCGAGCACTGAAGCTTTCTTT. Full variable domain (outside the CDR3, taken from reference TRBV5-4 and TRBJ1-1): ETGVTQSPTHLIKTRGQQVTLRCSSQSGHNTVSWYQQALGQGPQFIFQYYREEENGRGNFPPRFSGLQFPNYSSELNVNALELDDSALYLCASSSDRSSTEAFFGQGTRLTVV.

The V and J genes are TRBV6-5 and TRBJ2-5, with D perhaps matching TRBD1 or TRBD2 (5 bases each). V shed 6 bases and J shed 2 bases, with 10 bases lying between them. CDR1 is MNHEY and CDR2 is SVGAGI in the germline V gene. The CDR3 loop spans 13 amino acids. CDR3 nucleotides: TGTGCCAGCAGGGACACTAGACAAGAGACCCAGTACTTC. The encoded protein is CASRDTRQETQYF.

This chain joins TRBV30 and TRBJ1-1; TRBD1 might be the D (6 bases). The CDR3 runs 16 residues. V lost 3 bases and J 1 base, leaving 18 bases between the germline ends. Germline-derived CDR1 and CDR2 are GTSNPN and SVGIG (reference sequence). CDR3 sequence reads: CAWRGHRVVRNTEAFF. The CDR3 DNA is TGTGCCTGGAGGGGACACAGGGTGGTAAGGAACACTGAAGCTTTCTTT.

The J gene is TRBJ1-5, the V gene TRBV5-4, with D tentatively TRBD1 (5 bases). The CDR3 has 13 amino acids. Trimming left V 0 bases short and J 7 bases short, with 8 bases between. The germline V gene has CDR1 SGHNT and CDR2 YYREEE (reference sequence). CDR3 nucleotides: TGTGCCAGCAGCTTGGAGGCAGGGCAGCCCCAGCATTTT. Translation: CASSLEAGQPQHF.

The J gene is TRBJ1-3, the V gene TRBV7-9; D is unclear. Germline V gives CDR1 SEHNR, CDR2 FQNEAQ (reference sequence). With 5 bases removed from V and 2 bases from J, the gap between germline ends came to 10 bases. This CDR3 comprises 14 residues. The CDR3 region is CASSRPEAGNTIYF. The CDR3 bases are TGTGCCAGCAGCCGACCAGAGGCTGGAAACACCATATATTTT.

V usage is TRBV5-1 and J usage is TRBJ2-3; 11 nucleotides agree with TRBD2. Germline trimming cut 2 bases from V and 0 bases from J; bases unmatched to any gene: 8. The CDR3 consists of 18 residues. Germline CDR1 and CDR2: SGHRS and YFSETQ. This CDR3 reads CASSFRLAGTASTDTQYF. CDR3 DNA: TGCGCCAGCAGCTTCCGACTAGCGGGGACAGCTAGCACAGATACGCAGTATTTT.

This clone was observed a handful of times. The chain is built from TRBV6-5 and TRBJ1-2; D might be TRBD1 (5 bases). V shed 5 bases and J shed 3 bases, with 13 bases lying between them. Per the germline V gene, CDR1 is MNHEY and CDR2 is SVGAGI. This CDR3 comprises 14 residues. The CDR3 loop reads CASSPDPTDYGYTF. CDR3 in DNA: TGTGCCAGCAGTCCCGACCCGACAGACTATGGCTACACCTTC.

This rearrangement joins TRBV27 to TRBJ2-2, with 12 bases identical to TRBD2. The CDR3 covers 14 residues. V lost 9 bases, J lost 4 bases, and 3 bases stayed unmatched. In germline, CDR1 is MNHEY, CDR2 SMNVEV (reference sequence). Here the CDR3 reads CASLAGGPTGELFF. The CDR3 DNA follows: TGTGCCAGTCTAGCGGGGGGGCCCACCGGGGAGCTGTTTTTT.

The V and J genes are TRBV5-6 and TRBJ1-3; no clear D gene. Germline V gene lookup returns CDR1 SGHDT and CDR2 YYEEEE. V was cut by 4 bases and J by 4 bases, with 18 bases left in between. The length of the CDR3 is 16 residues. Written as DNA, the CDR3 is TGTGCCAGCAGCCCTACCGGGTCTATGGGGGGAAACACCATATATTTT. Its translation: CASSPTGSMGGNTIYF.

With respect to this clone: A junction boundary mismatches the germline segment, possibly from a read error. The V gene is TRBV19, the J gene TRBJ1-6; D remains ambiguous. Germline CDR1 LNHDA, CDR2 SQIVND (reference sequence). CDR3 length equals 14 residues. The CDR3 loop is CASSIYSNNSPLHF. The CDR3 DNA reads TGTGCCAGTAGTATATACTCCAATAATTCACCCCTCCACTTT.

This sequence joins TRBV9 and TRBJ1-2, with D perhaps TRBD1 (6 bases). The V end lost 1 base, the J end lost 4 bases, and 20 bases lay between the germline ends. Germline V gene data show CDR1 as SGDLS and CDR2 as YYNGEE. The CDR3 runs to 17 residues. Written as DNA, the CDR3 is TGTGCCAGCAGCGTATCAGGGACAACCGGTTCGAGCTATGGCTACACCTTC. Protein product: CASSVSGTTGSSYGYTF.

The chain joins TRBV19 to TRBJ2-7; possibly TRBD1 or TRBD2 for D (7 bases each). V gave up 3 bases and J gave up 3 bases, with 18 bases separating them. CDR1 and CDR2 from the germline V gene are LNHDA and SQIVND (reference sequence). The CDR3 spans 16 residues. CDR3 region: CASSIGGGQKFYEQYF. Here the CDR3 DNA reads TGTGCCAGTAGTATCGGCGGGGGACAGAAGTTCTACGAGCAGTACTTC.

The genes are TRBV7-9 and TRBJ2-7, with D tentatively TRBD2 (5 bases). CDR1 and CDR2 from the germline V gene are SEHNR and FQNEAQ (reference sequence). Deletions cut 1 base from V and 4 bases from J, with 14 bases between. This CDR3 spans 15 amino acids. The CDR3 loop reads CASSLDSAGFYEQYF. The CDR3 nucleotides read TGTGCCAGCAGCTTAGACTCGGCGGGCTTTTACGAGCAGTACTTC.

The CDR3: CASSLVRTSGNNEQFF. In nucleotides, the CDR3 is TGTGCCAGCAGCTTAGTAAGGACTAGCGGGAACAATGAGCAGTTCTTC. The chain couples TRBV7-9 to TRBJ2-1; TRBD2 aligns across 12 bases. This CDR3 contains 16 residues. Germline CDR1 SEHNR, CDR2 FQNEAQ (reference sequence). With 1 base clipped from V and 5 bases from J, the junction kept 3 bases outside the gene matches.

CDR3 protein: CASSSPGSYEQYF. The CDR3 DNA follows: TGTGCCAGCTCAAGCCCGGGGTCCTACGAGCAGTACTTC. This chain joins TRBV18 and TRBJ2-7, with D perhaps TRBD2 (5 bases). This CDR3 comprises 13 residues. CDR1 and CDR2 from the germline V gene are KGHSH and LQKENI. V dropped 5 bases and J dropped 1 base, with 9 bases sitting between them.

Here the CDR3 reads CASSPRQGENQETQYF. In DNA, the CDR3 is TGTGCCAGCAGCCCCCGACAGGGGGAGAACCAAGAGACCCAGTACTTC. The rearrangement links TRBV9 to TRBJ2-5, with 9 bases aligning to TRBD1. CDR1 SGDLS and CDR2 YYNGEE come from the germline V gene. The ends lost 4 bases at V and 0 bases at J; junction bases unmatched: 7. The CDR3 length is 16 residues.

The V gene is TRBV29-1, the J gene TRBJ1-4, with D possibly being TRBD1 (5 bases). The CDR3 sequence is 16 residues long. V was clipped by 1 base and J by 6 bases, with 18 bases between them. The germline V gene has CDR1 SQVTM and CDR2 ANQGSEA. The CDR3 is CSVEGLSGGKDEKLFF. In DNA, the CDR3 is TGCAGCGTTGAAGGGCTGTCTGGGGGGAAGGATGAAAAACTGTTTTTT.

This clone was counted between two and nine times. The chain recombines TRBV6-1 with TRBJ2-7; D uncertain. Germline-derived CDR1 and CDR2 are MNHNS and SASEGT. Trimming pared 2 bases from V and 6 bases from J, leaving 8 bases between. The CDR3 runs 12 residues. The CDR3 loop is CASSELPSEQYF. In DNA form, the CDR3 reads TGTGCCAGCAGTGAACTCCCGAGCGAGCAGTACTTC.